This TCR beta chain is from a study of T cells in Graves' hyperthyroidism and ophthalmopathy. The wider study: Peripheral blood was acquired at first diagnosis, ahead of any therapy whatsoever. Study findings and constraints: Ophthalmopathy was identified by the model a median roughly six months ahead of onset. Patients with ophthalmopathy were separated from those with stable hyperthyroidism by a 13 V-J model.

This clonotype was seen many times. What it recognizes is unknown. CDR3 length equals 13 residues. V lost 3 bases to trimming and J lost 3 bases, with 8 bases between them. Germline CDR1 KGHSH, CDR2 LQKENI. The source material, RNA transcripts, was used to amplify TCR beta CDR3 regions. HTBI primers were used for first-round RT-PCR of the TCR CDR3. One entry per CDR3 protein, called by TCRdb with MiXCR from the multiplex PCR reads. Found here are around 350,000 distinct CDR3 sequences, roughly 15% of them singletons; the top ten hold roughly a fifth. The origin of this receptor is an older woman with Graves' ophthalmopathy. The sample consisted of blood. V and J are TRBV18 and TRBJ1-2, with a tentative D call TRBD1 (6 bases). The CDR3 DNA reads TGTGCCAGCTCACCCGCAGGGGACTATGGCTACACCTTC. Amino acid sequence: CASSPAGDYGYTF. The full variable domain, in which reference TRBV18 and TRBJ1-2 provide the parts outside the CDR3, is NAGVMQNPRHLVRRRGQEARLRCSPMKGHSHVYWYRQLPEEGLKFMVYLQKENIIDESGMPKERFSAEFPKEGPSILRIQQVVRGDSAAYFCASSPAGDYGYTFGSGTRLTVV.